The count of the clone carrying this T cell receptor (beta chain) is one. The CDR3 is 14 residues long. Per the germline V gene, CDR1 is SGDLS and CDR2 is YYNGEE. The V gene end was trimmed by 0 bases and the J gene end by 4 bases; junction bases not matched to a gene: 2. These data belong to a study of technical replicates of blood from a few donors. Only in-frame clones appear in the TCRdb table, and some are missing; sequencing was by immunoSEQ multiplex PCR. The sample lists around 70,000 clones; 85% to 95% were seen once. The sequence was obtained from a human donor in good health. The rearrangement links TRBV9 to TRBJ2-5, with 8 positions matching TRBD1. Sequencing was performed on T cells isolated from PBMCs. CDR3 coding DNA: TGTGCCAGCAGCGTAGGGGGGACAGGAGAGACCCAGTACTTC. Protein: CASSVGGTGETQYF.